This T cell receptor (beta chain) was captured in a study of CD4 T cells in relation to SARS-CoV-2 and coronaviruses (dated by TCRdb to the early 2020s). About the study as a whole: In the ViraFEST assay, PBMCs were grown with antigen for approximately 9 days, and TCR beta CDR3s were then sequenced to identify antigen-specific clonal expansions. Expansion assays from other donors in the study were sequenced with a different, Illumina-based TCR-beta assay. The Adaptive Biotechnologies TCR-sequencing kit was used to sequence samples from three pre-COVID donors and the naive versus memory experiments, whereas other data were Illumina-based. Using patient-derived lymphoblastoid cell lines, the shared crossreactive spike epitopes were mapped to their HLA restriction. At the level of individual TCR clonotypes, the study evaluated whether memory CD4+ T cells crossreact between the spike proteins of SARS-CoV-2 and those of common cold coronaviruses. An HIV-1 Nef peptide pool or a no-peptide culture served as the negative reference condition. Broad study findings and their caveats: Compared with monoreactive clones, crossreactive clones had significantly weaker SARS-CoV-2-driven expansion, a result consistent with antigenic imprinting. Crossreactivity analysis was centred on spike protein, so crossreactivity against other viral proteins was not assessed. No donor contributed both pre-pandemic and post-infection samples, which limited tracing the source of pre-existing responses. Small numbers of patients and of tested TCRs were a limitation of the study. About 65% of donors had memory CD4+ clonotypes that crossrecognized SARS-CoV-2 and at least one common cold coronavirus spike.

CD4+ T cells from unexposed donors were collected before the COVID-19 pandemic (2011-2018). After 10 days of culture, CD4+ T cells were isolated with the EasySep CD4+ T cell isolation kit. As far as cell numbers permitted, CD4+ T cells from unexposed donors were tested for reactivity against SARS-CoV-2 S and N as well as four spike pools from common cold coronaviruses. PBMCs were cultured at a few million per well in IMDM supplemented with 5% human AB serum and approximately 9.8 IU/ml IL-2. Half of the culture medium was replaced with fresh IL-2-containing medium on days 3 and 7. Each peptide culture condition was generally run in triplicate replicate wells. The leukapheresis product for the unexposed donors was obtained through commercial purchase. PBMCs were isolated from leukapheresis product or whole blood by Ficoll-Paque PLUS gradient centrifugation. PBMCs were either cryopreserved at -140 degrees C or used fresh in the expansion assay. The QIAamp Micro DNA Kit was used to extract genomic DNA from the CD4+ T cells.

Library creation used the immunoSEQ multiplex PCR assay. As for the original processing: During preprocessing, nonproductive sequences were removed, along with CDR3s that did not begin with C, did not end with F or W, or were shorter than 7 amino acids. Antigen-specific clonotypes were called with the MANAFEST web app on the basis of expansion relative to the reference and to other culture wells. A clone was considered positive if the clone showed significant expansion compared with the reference culture in 2 of 3 replicate wells at an FDR below 0.05. To be called positive, a clone also had to show significant expansion compared with every other tandem well and an odds ratio greater than 5. After three terminal residues were trimmed from each end, CDR3 homology was quantified as pairwise Levenshtein distance using the stringdist R package. TCRdb holds this immuneACCESS table with in-frame rearrangements only. Some clones are missing; in checked studies, unresolved V genes explain under half, and the rest has no known cause. Clone size and the V and J calls come from that table; the DNA yielded D and trimming. Here the sample has roughly 30,000 clones; around 78% occur a single time. Clones ranked in the top ten supply roughly 22% of the sample.

Trimming costs V 3 bases and J 5 bases, and their ends lie 13 bases apart. The germline V gene supplies CDR1 SQVTM and CDR2 ANQGSEA. Measured from the cysteine to the phenylalanine, the CDR3 is 13 residues long. Only the CDR3 part of the read is kept: 39 bases, read in frame from the first base. For this clone: Its binding antigen is unknown. No much larger clonotype is one base removed from it; base qualities were not supplied.

This TCR was sampled from a human donor in good health. This receptor chain uses TRBV29-1 and TRBJ2-5; no D gene can be assigned with confidence. Sample: CD4+ T cells from PBMCs, cultured in vitro. This receptor has the CDR3 CSVEFGTGETQYF. The DNA reads as follows: TGCAGCGTTGAGTTCGGCACTGGGGAGACCCAGTACTTC.